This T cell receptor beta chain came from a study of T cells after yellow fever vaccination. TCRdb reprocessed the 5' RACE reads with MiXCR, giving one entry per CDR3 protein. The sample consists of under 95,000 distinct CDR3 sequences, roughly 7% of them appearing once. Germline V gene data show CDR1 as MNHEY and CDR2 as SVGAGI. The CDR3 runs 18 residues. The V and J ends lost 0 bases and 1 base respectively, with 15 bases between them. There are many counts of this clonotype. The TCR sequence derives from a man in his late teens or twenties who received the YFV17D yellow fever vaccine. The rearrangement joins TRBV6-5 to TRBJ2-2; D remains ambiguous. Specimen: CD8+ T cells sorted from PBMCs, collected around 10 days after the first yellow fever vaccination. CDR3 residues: CASSYSPQYILNTGELFF. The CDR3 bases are TGTGCCAGCAGTTACTCTCCACAGTACATACTGAACACCGGGGAGCTGTTTTTT.